The source of this T cell receptor beta chain is a study of cytomegalovirus exposure and HLA in healthy donors. Study-level points and caveats: Most TCR sequences were seen very rarely across donors, but some public TCRs occurred in many. The study listed under 200 cytomegalovirus-associated TCR beta chains.

Assay used: immunoSEQ multiplex PCR; TCRdb lists only in-frame clones, some missing. The repertoire includes under 200,000 clones, approximately 89% of them detected once, and 4.2% sits in the top ten. Looked up from germline, CDR1 is SEHNR and CDR2 is FQNEAQ (reference sequence). There are 11 residues in the CDR3. V was pared by 8 bases and J by 3 bases, with 8 bases between. Concerning this clone: Its antigen is undetermined.

The sequence was obtained from a man between 18 and 35 years old in good health and CMV-seropositive. The sample comprised PBMCs. The chain combines TRBV7-9 with TRBJ2-7; no clear D. The CDR3 here is CASGQFYEQYF. In DNA form, the CDR3 reads TGTGCCAGCGGGCAGTTCTACGAGCAGTACTTC.